This TCR beta chain originates from a study of T-cell reconstitution after alpha-beta-depleted transplantation in children. The CDR3 runs to 14 residues. Trimming took 4 bases from V and 0 from J, leaving 10 bases between them. CDR1 SGHRS and CDR2 YFSETQ come from the germline V gene. Construction of the TCRbeta library involved unique molecular identifiers. TCRdb re-called the PCR reads with MiXCR, one entry per CDR3 protein. This table has some 240,000 distinct CDR3 sequences, more than 10% appearing once. This clonotype was observed at least ten times. The receptor's source is a human donor who donated a stem cell graft to a child with acute lymphoblastic leukemia. Here the sequenced sample was PBMCs from the stem cell graft donor, taken from the stem cell graft. The genes are TRBV5-1 and TRBJ1-1; D uncertain. The CDR3 DNA follows: TGCGCCAGCAGCCCGAACAATTTGAACACTGAAGCTTTCTTT. Protein product: CASSPNNLNTEAFF.